These 29 T cell receptor beta chains originate from one sample sequenced in a study of blood T cell repertoires in COVID-19. Clones were sequenced by immunoSEQ multiplex PCR, and TCRdb holds only the in-frame ones, with some missing. The table has fewer than 600,000 clones, 89% seen once. Material for sequencing was peripheral blood. The origin of the receptors is a man aged 18 to 35 with COVID-19, enrolled during active disease.

This chain joins TRBV6-1 and TRBJ2-5, with 11 bases that match TRBD2. This CDR3 has 19 residues. CDR1 and CDR2 (germline): MNHNS, SASEGT. V gave up 1 base and J gave up 7 bases; unmatched junction bases: 17. The CDR3, as DNA: TGTGCCAGCAGTGAAGGACCACTAGCGGGGGCCACTCGCGACCCGACCCAGTACTTC. Its protein product is CASSEGPLAGATRDPTQYF.

J is TRBJ2-1 and V is TRBV5-1, with 8 bases that match TRBD2. Germline CDR1 reads SGHRS; CDR2 reads YFSETQ. Trimming at V came to 2 bases and at J to 15 bases, leaving 7 bases not matched to a gene. The CDR3 runs 12 residues. In nucleotides, the CDR3 is TGCGCCAGCAGCTTACGCGGGGGGAAGTTGTTCTTC. Its translation is CASSLRGGKLFF.

This clone showed up just once. The same CDR3 can be traced to other DNA sequences in this sample. CDR3 sequence: CASSLGQGVYNEQFF. In nucleotides, the CDR3 is TGCGCCAGCAGCTTGGGGCAGGGGGTCTACAATGAGCAGTTCTTC. The V call is TRBV5-1, the J call TRBJ2-1, with TRBD1 identical over 7 bases. CDR1 and CDR2 from the germline V gene are SGHRS and YFSETQ. The V segment lost 0 bases and the J segment 3 bases; nucleotides outside the gene matches: 3. The CDR3 loop spans 15 amino acids.

The gene calls are TRBV5-1 and TRBJ1-6, with TRBD1 matching over 7 bases. Germline CDR1 reads SGHRS; CDR2 reads YFSETQ. The CDR3 has 14 amino acids. V trimming: 2 bases; J trimming: 7 bases; junction bases outside the gene matches: 3. The CDR3 protein is CASSLTQGNSPLHF. In DNA, the CDR3 is TGCGCCAGCAGCTTAACACAGGGGAATTCACCCCTCCACTTT.

Remarks on this clone: Other DNA sequences in this specimen translate into the identical CDR3. This chain uses TRBV10-3 with TRBJ2-3, with TRBD1 matching 9 bases. The ends lost 6 bases at V and 3 bases at J; junction bases unmatched: 1. The CDR3 contains 13 residues. Germline loops: CDR1 ENHRY, CDR2 SYGVKD. This CDR3 is CAISGQGTDTQYF. The CDR3 nucleotides are TGTGCCATCAGCGGACAGGGGACAGATACGCAGTATTTT.

The rearrangement links TRBV30 to TRBJ1-2; tentatively, D is TRBD1 (6 bases). V was pared by 5 bases and J by 2 bases, with 15 bases between. The germline V gene encodes CDR1 GTSNPN and CDR2 SVGIG (reference sequence). This CDR3 is 14 amino acids long. The CDR3 reads CAWGRTAINYGYTF. CDR3 coding DNA: TGTGCCTGGGGGCGGACAGCGATAAACTATGGCTACACCTTC.

CDR3 in amino acids: CATVGRGQGANQPQHF. DNA of the CDR3: TGTGCCACTGTGGGTCGGGGACAGGGGGCGAATCAGCCCCAGCATTTT. The chain joins TRBV19 to TRBJ1-5; 12 bases are shared with TRBD1. V gave up 10 bases and J gave up 4 bases; unmatched junction bases: 11. This CDR3 has 16 amino acids. Germline-derived CDR1 and CDR2 are LNHDA and SQIVND (reference sequence).

The gene calls are TRBV6-5 and TRBJ2-7; no clear D gene. Germline CDR1 and CDR2: MNHEY and SVGAGI. V was shortened by 3 bases and J by 1 base, with 13 bases between the two germline ends. The CDR3 runs 15 residues. The CDR3 DNA reads as TGTGCCAGCAGTTATCGCCACGATGCGTCCTACGAGCAGTACTTC. Translation: CASSYRHDASYEQYF.

The gene calls are TRBV5-5 and TRBJ2-3, with D maybe TRBD2 (6 bases). Germline V gives CDR1 SGHKS, CDR2 YYEKEE (reference sequence). The V end lost 5 bases, the J end lost 4 bases, and 14 bases lay between the germline ends. CDR3 length: 14 amino acids. The CDR3 loop is CASSRDFSADTQYF. CDR3 nucleotide sequence: TGTGCCAGCAGTAGGGACTTTTCCGCAGATACGCAGTATTTT.

A note on this clone: This same CDR3 is encoded by further DNA sequences in the sample. The chain couples TRBV2 to TRBJ2-2; TRBD2 agrees at 9 bases. With 2 bases clipped from V and 5 bases from J, the junction kept 6 bases outside the gene matches. From germline, CDR1 is SNHLY and CDR2 FYNNEI. The CDR3 covers 16 residues. For the CDR3, the DNA is TGTGCCAGCAGTGAACGGTTGGCGGGGGGGACCGGGGAGCTGTTTTTT. Translating it yields CASSERLAGGTGELFF.

CDR3 sequence: CASGGQGAVGYTF. The CDR3 DNA sequence: TGTGCCAGCGGGGGACAGGGGGCTGTTGGCTACACCTTC. The V gene is TRBV6-5, the J gene TRBJ1-2; 12 nucleotides match TRBD1. In germline, CDR1 is MNHEY, CDR2 SVGAGI. There are 13 residues in the CDR3. V lost 8 bases and J lost 7; bases outside the gene matches: 5.

The genes are TRBV6-6 and TRBJ1-1, with 7 bases aligning to TRBD1. V shed 5 bases and J 0 bases; nucleotides not matched to a gene: 3. Germline V gives CDR1 MNHNY, CDR2 SVGAGI (reference sequence). The CDR3 totals 14 residues. The CDR3, as DNA: TGTGCCAGCAGTACAGGGGTGGTGAACACTGAAGCTTTCTTT. It specifies CASSTGVVNTEAFF.

This clone appeared once. The junction differs from germline at one of its ends, possibly a read error. J is TRBJ2-2 and V is TRBV11-2, with 8 bases lining up with TRBD1. CDR3 length: 14 residues. Per the germline V gene, CDR1 is SGHAT and CDR2 is FQNNGV. Here the CDR3 DNA reads TGTGCCAGCACGTGGACAGGGAACCCCGGGGAGCTGTTTTTT. Residues: CASTWTGNPGELFF.

This clone was seen once. The chain combines TRBV9 with TRBJ2-5, with TRBD1 identical over 8 bases. With 4 bases clipped from V and 4 bases from J, the junction kept 9 bases outside the gene matches. Germline-derived CDR1 and CDR2 are SGDLS and YYNGEE. CDR3 length: 15 amino acids. The CDR3 region is CASSIETGGGETQYF. The CDR3, as DNA: TGTGCCAGCAGCATCGAAACAGGGGGAGGAGAGACCCAGTACTTC.

In DNA, the CDR3 is TGTGCCATCAGACCCGGGACAGGGGACGAGCAGTACTTC. As protein: CAIRPGTGDEQYF. The chain recombines TRBV10-3 with TRBJ2-7, with 10 positions matching TRBD1. Trimming removed 6 bases from V and 5 bases from J; junction bases left unmatched: 4. Per germline, CDR1 ENHRY and CDR2 SYGVKD. The CDR3 covers 13 residues.

The rearrangement uses TRBV6-5 and TRBJ2-7, with a possible D match to TRBD1 (6 bases). Germline V gene sequence: CDR1 MNHEY, CDR2 SVGAGI. The germline V and J ends were trimmed by 1 base and 3 bases, with 10 bases remaining between them. CDR3 length: 14 residues. The CDR3 spells CASSYLVGHYEQYF. The CDR3 nucleotides read TGTGCCAGCAGTTACTTAGTGGGACACTACGAGCAGTACTTC.

The chain has TRBV7-9 and TRBJ2-7; 13 bases agree with TRBD2. V lost 1 base and J lost 5; bases outside the gene matches: 2. Germline V gives CDR1 SEHNR, CDR2 FQNEAQ (reference sequence). The CDR3 is 15 residues long. The CDR3, as DNA: TGTGCCAGCAGCTTAGGGACTAGCGGGAGCAACGAGCAGTACTTC. Translation gives CASSLGTSGSNEQYF. Drawing the rest from reference TRBV7-9 and TRBJ2-7, the complete variable domain is DTGVSQNPRHKITKRGQNVTFRCDPISEHNRLYWYRQTLGQGPEFLTYFQNEAQLEKSRLLSDRFSAERPKGSFSTLEIQRTEQGDSAMYLCASSLGTSGSNEQYFGPGTRLTVT.

The chain carries TRBV3-1 (or the pseudogene TRBV3-2) and TRBJ2-7; the D is unclear. CDR1 and CDR2 from the germline V gene are LGHDT and YNNKEL (reference sequence). The CDR3 extends over 13 amino acids. V was shortened by 1 base and J by 5 bases, with 9 bases between the two germline ends. CDR3 nucleotide sequence: TGTGCCAGCAGCCAAGGTCAGGTGGACGAGCAGTACTTC. Protein product: CASSQGQVDEQYF.

V gene TRBV7-9 combines with J gene TRBJ2-1; D gene ambiguous. V was shortened by 1 base and J by 9 bases, with 7 bases between the two germline ends. The CDR3 runs to 12 residues. Per germline, CDR1 SEHNR and CDR2 FQNEAQ (reference sequence). Here the CDR3 reads CASSLGFSEQFF. The CDR3 DNA is TGTGCCAGCAGCTTAGGCTTCAGTGAGCAGTTCTTC.

V usage is TRBV7-2 and J usage is TRBJ2-3; the match to TRBD1 covers 7 bases. This CDR3 is 15 amino acids long. The V and J ends lost 4 bases and 4 bases, in that order; junction bases with no gene match: 8. Germline values: CDR1 SGHTA, CDR2 FQGNSA. The CDR3 protein is CASSSSRQGADTQYF. The CDR3 DNA follows: TGTGCCAGCAGCTCCTCCCGACAGGGAGCAGATACGCAGTATTTT.

This clone was counted once. The chain combines TRBV19 with TRBJ2-5; 8 nucleotides line up with TRBD2. CDR3 length equals 12 residues. CDR1 and CDR2 (germline): LNHDA, SQIVND (reference sequence). V lost 9 bases to trimming and J lost 5 bases; unmatched junction nucleotides: 5. CDR3 in amino acids: CASRAGEETQYF. In DNA form, the CDR3 reads TGTGCCAGCCGAGCGGGAGAGGAGACCCAGTACTTC.

Turning to this clone: The sample carries other DNA sequences with the same CDR3. The V and J genes are TRBV3-1 (or the pseudogene TRBV3-2) and TRBJ2-7, with 7 bases aligning to TRBD1. Germline loops: CDR1 LGHDT, CDR2 YNNKEL (reference sequence). Losses at the gene ends were 6 bases for V and 3 bases for J; bases not matched to a gene: 5. This CDR3 is 13 amino acids long. The CDR3 nucleotides read TGTGCCAGCAGTCCAAACAGGGGCTACGAGCAGTACTTC. This encodes CASSPNRGYEQYF.

This chain connects TRBV5-1 to TRBJ1-6; D remains unclear. Germline CDR1 reads SGHRS; CDR2 reads YFSETQ. The CDR3 covers 15 residues. With 0 bases removed from V and 10 bases from J, the gap between germline ends came to 14 bases. CDR3 bases: TGCGCCAGCAGCTTGGACCCTAACTCGAGGTCACCCCTCCACTTT. Translated: CASSLDPNSRSPLHF.

A single count supports this clone. The chain couples TRBV28 to TRBJ2-3; 7 nucleotides match TRBD2. V was clipped by 4 bases and J by 3 bases; unmatched bases: 7. The CDR3 is made up of 15 amino acids. Looked up from germline, CDR1 is MDHEN and CDR2 is SYDVKM. The DNA for the CDR3 is TGTGCCAGCAGTTCCGTAGCGGGCACTACAGATACGCAGTATTTT. Protein sequence: CASSSVAGTTDTQYF.

The rearrangement links TRBV19 to TRBJ1-5, with 10 bases fitting TRBD1. Germline V CDR1 and CDR2: LNHDA, SQIVND (reference sequence). V shed 6 bases, J shed 6 bases, and the junction held 11 bases outside the gene matches. This CDR3 is 16 amino acids long. CDR3 sequence reads: CASRDRDRGLGQPQHF. The CDR3 DNA is TGTGCCAGTAGGGACCGGGACAGGGGCCTCGGTCAGCCCCAGCATTTT.

This chain joins TRBV7-9 and TRBJ2-2, with TRBD1 matching over 7 bases. The CDR3 loop spans 16 amino acids. Germline CDR1 is SEHNR and CDR2 is FQNEAQ (reference sequence). J lost 5 bases, V lost 6 bases, and 12 bases had no gene match. The CDR3 reads CASRHQGQLLTGELFF. DNA of the CDR3: TGTGCCAGCAGACATCAGGGACAGTTACTTACCGGGGAGCTGTTTTTT.

The chain employs TRBV9 and TRBJ1-2, with 8 positions matching TRBD1. Germline CDR1 reads SGDLS; CDR2 reads YYNGEE. V was clipped by 2 bases and J by 7 bases; unmatched bases: 10. The CDR3 has 15 amino acids. The DNA for the CDR3 is TGTGCCAGCAGCGTTACCGGGACAGGCACGTCTGGCTACACCTTC. Translation gives CASSVTGTGTSGYTF. Looking up the rest from reference TRBV9 and TRBJ1-2 gives the full variable domain: DSGVTQTPKHLITATGQRVTLRCSPRSGDLSVYWYQQSLDQGLQFLIQYYNGEERAKGNILERFSAQQFPDLHSELNLSSLELGDSALYFCASSVTGTGTSGYTFGSGTRLTVV.

V usage is TRBV2 and J usage is TRBJ1-1, with D possibly matching TRBD1 (5 bases). Trimming stripped 5 bases from V and 4 bases from J, with 11 bases between. Germline assignment: CDR1 SNHLY and CDR2 FYNNEI. CDR3 length: 13 residues. The CDR3 protein is CASSLQGATEAFF. In DNA form, the CDR3 reads TGTGCCAGCAGTTTGCAGGGTGCCACTGAAGCTTTCTTT.

The chain has TRBV3-1 (or the pseudogene TRBV3-2) and TRBJ2-3; perhaps TRBD1 as D (5 bases). The CDR3 is 15 residues long. The germline V gene has CDR1 LGHDT and CDR2 YNNKEL (reference sequence). V was pared by 2 bases and J by 1 base, with 10 bases between. In DNA, the CDR3 is TGTGCCAGCAGCCAAAGGGGCAGAGGCACAGATACGCAGTATTTT. Its protein is CASSQRGRGTDTQYF.